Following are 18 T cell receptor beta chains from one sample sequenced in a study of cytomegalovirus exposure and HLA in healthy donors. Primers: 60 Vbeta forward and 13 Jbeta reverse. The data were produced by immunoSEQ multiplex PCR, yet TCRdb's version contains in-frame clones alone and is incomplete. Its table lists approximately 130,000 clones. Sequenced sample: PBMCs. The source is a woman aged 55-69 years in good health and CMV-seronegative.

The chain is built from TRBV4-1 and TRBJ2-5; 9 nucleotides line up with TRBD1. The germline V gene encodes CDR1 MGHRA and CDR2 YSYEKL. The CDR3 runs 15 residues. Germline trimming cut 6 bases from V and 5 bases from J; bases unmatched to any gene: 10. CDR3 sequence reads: CASRPVQGAGETQYF. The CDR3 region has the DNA TGCGCCAGCAGGCCCGTACAGGGGGCAGGGGAGACCCAGTACTTC.

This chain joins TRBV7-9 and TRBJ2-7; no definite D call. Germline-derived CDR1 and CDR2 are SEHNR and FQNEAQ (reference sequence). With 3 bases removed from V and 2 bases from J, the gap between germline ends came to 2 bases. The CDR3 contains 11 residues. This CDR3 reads CASSFTYEQYF. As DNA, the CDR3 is TGTGCCAGCAGCTTCACCTACGAGCAGTACTTC.

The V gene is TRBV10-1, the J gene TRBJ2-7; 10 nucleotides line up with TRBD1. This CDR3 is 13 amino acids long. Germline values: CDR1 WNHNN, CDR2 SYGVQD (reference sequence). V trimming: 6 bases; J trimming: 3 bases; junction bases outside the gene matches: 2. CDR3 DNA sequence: TGCGCCAGCAGCCGGGACAGGGGCTACGAGCAGTACTTC. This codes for CASSRDRGYEQYF.

CDR3 bases: TGTGCCAGTCGGGCAGGCAGGGGATCAAACACCGGGGAGCTGTTTTTT. Protein product: CASRAGRGSNTGELFF. J is TRBJ2-2 and V is TRBV11-2; perhaps TRBD1 as D (6 bases). The CDR3 runs 16 residues. V lost 9 bases and J lost 2, with 19 bases in between. Germline CDR1 SGHAT, CDR2 FQNNGV.

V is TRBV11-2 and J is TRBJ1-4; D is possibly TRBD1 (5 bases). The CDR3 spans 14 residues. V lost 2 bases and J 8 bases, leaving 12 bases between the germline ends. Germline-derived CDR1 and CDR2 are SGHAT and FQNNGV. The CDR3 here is CASSLIQGKEKLFF. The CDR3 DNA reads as TGTGCCAGCAGCTTAATCCAGGGAAAGGAAAAACTGTTTTTT.

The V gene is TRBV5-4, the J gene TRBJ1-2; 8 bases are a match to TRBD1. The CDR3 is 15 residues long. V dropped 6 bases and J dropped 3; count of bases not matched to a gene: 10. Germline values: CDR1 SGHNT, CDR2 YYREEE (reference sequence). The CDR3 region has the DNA TGTGCCAGCACTCTGCAGGGGGCATTTGACTATGGCTACACCTTC. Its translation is CASTLQGAFDYGYTF.

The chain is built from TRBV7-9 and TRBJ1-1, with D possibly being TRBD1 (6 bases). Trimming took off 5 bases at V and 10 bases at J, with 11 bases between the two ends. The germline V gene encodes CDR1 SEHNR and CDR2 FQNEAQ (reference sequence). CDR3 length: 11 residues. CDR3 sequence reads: CASSPGTRAFF. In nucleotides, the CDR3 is TGTGCCAGCAGCCCCGGGACACGAGCTTTCTTT.

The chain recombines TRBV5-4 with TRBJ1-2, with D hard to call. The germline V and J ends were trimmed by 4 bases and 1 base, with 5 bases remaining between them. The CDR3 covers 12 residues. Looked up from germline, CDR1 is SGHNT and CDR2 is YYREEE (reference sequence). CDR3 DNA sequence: TGTGCCAGCAGCACCTATAACTATGGCTACACCTTC. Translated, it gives CASSTYNYGYTF.

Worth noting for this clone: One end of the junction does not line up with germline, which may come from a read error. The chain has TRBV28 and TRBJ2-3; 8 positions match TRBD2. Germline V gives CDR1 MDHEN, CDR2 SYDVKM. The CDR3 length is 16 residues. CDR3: CASSLRTSLITDTQYF. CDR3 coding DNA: TGTGCTAGCAGTTTGAGGACTAGCTTAATCACAGATACGCAGTATTTT. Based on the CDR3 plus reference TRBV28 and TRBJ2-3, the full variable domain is DVKVTQSSRYLVKRTGEKVFLECVQDMDHENMFWYRQDPGLGLRLIYFSYDVKMKEKGDIPEGYSVSREKKERFSLILESASTNQTSMYLCASSLRTSLITDTQYFGPGTRLTVL.

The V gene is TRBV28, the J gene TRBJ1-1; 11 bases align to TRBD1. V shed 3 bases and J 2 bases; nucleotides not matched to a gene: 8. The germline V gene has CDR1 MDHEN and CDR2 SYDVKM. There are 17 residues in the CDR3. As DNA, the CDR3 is TGTGCCAGCAGTTTCCTCTTTGGGACAGGGGGAAACACTGAAGCTTTCTTT. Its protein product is CASSFLFGTGGNTEAFF.

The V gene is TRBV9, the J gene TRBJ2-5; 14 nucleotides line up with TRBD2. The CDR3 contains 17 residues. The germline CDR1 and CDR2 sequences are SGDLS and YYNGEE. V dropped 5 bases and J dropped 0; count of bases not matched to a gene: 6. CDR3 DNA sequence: TGTGCCAGCAGTGGACTAGCGGGGGGTATATACCAAGAGACCCAGTACTTC. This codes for CASSGLAGGIYQETQYF. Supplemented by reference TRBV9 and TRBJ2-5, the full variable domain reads DSGVTQTPKHLITATGQRVTLRCSPRSGDLSVYWYQQSLDQGLQFLIQYYNGEERAKGNILERFSAQQFPDLHSELNLSSLELGDSALYFCASSGLAGGIYQETQYFGPGTRLLVL.

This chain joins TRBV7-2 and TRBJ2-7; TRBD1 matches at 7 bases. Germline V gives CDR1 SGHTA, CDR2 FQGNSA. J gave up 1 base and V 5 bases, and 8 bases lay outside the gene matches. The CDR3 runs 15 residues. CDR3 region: CASSPVPGGSYEQYF. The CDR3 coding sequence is TGTGCCAGCAGCCCGGTCCCAGGGGGATCCTACGAGCAGTACTTC.

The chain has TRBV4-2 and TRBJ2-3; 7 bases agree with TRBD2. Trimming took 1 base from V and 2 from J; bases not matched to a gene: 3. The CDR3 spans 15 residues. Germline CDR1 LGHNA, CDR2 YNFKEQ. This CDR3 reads CASSQGSGDTDTQYF. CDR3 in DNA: TGTGCCAGCAGCCAAGGCAGCGGGGACACAGATACGCAGTATTTT.

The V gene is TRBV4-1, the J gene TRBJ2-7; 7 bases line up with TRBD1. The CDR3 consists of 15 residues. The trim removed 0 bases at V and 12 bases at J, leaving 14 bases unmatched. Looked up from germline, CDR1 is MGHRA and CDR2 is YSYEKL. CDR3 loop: CASSQDQGVRSSRYF. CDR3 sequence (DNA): TGCGCCAGCAGCCAAGATCAGGGGGTACGGTCGTCGCGGTACTTC.

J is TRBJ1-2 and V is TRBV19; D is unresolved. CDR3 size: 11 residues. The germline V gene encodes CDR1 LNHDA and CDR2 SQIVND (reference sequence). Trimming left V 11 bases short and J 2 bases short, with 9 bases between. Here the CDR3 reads CASELNYGYTF. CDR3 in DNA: TGTGCCTCGGAGCTAAACTATGGCTACACCTTC.

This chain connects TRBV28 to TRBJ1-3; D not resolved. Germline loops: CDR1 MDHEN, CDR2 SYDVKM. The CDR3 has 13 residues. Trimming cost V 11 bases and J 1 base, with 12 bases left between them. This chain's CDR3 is CAEGQASGNTIYF. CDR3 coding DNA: TGTGCCGAGGGCCAGGCTTCTGGAAACACCATATATTTT.

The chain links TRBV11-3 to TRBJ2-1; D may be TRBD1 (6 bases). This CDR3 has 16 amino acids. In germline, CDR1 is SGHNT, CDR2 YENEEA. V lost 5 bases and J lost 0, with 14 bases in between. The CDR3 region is CASSPRDTLSYNEQFF. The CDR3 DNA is TGTGCCAGCAGCCCTAGGGACACCCTCTCCTACAATGAGCAGTTCTTC. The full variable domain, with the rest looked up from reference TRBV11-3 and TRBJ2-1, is EAGVVQSPRYKIIEKKQPVAFWCNPISGHNTLYWYLQNLGQGPELLIRYENEEAVDDSQLPKDRFSAERLKGVDSTLKIQPAELGDSAVYLCASSPRDTLSYNEQFFGPGTRLTVL.

CDR3: CAAWGGPSSGNTIYF. CDR3 DNA sequence: TGTGCCGCGTGGGGGGGGCCAAGCTCTGGAAACACCATATATTTT. The chain joins TRBV28 to TRBJ1-3; TRBD1 might be the D (6 bases). This CDR3 spans 15 amino acids. Germline CDR1 MDHEN, CDR2 SYDVKM. Trimming removed 11 bases from V and 0 bases from J, with 17 bases in between.